This section outlines one T cell receptor (beta chain) sequence together with its context. Its antigen is as yet unknown. CDR3 size: 20 residues. The germline V gene has CDR1 MGHRA and CDR2 YSYEKL. Losses at the gene ends were 1 base for V and 1 base for J; bases not matched to a gene: 16. Clones were read by immunoSEQ multiplex PCR, and TCRdb kept only the in-frame ones, dropping some. The sample lists approximately 5,400 clones, less than 70% occurring once. This record comes from a study of CD8 T cell repertoires and HIV-1 epitope variants. Study context: T cells were stimulated with Twenty-five Gag and Nef peptides separately. Control wells had CMV/EBV/flu peptides, negative Ebola AY9, or no peptide.

This TCR came from a male donor with HIV. Sequenced input: cultured CD8+ T cells derived from PBMCs. The chain employs TRBV4-1 and TRBJ2-3, with 8 bases that match TRBD1. CDR3 nucleotides: TGCGCCAGCAGCCAAGCCCCGGGACAGGTGGAGGTCTGGGGCACAGATACGCAGTATTTT. It codes for CASSQAPGQVEVWGTDTQYF.